This TCR beta chain comes out of a study of blood T cell repertoires in COVID-19. The overall study: Both acute and convalescent COVID-19 samples were obtained from the United States, Italy and Spain.

In the authors' methods: Cell counts per sample came from amplifying reference gene primers. Sequencing was performed with immunoSEQ multiplex PCR; in TCRdb, only in-frame clones are kept and a portion is missing. V, J and clone size reflect that table, while D and trimming were determined from the DNA. The sample yields 150,000 to 200,000 clones, about 85% seen once. Trimming removed 1 base from V and 7 bases from J, with 21 bases in between. CDR1 SGHRS and CDR2 YFSETQ come from the germline V gene. The CDR3 is 18 residues long. The chain recombines TRBV5-1 with TRBJ1-6, with a possible D match to TRBD1 (5 bases). This TCR came from a human donor with acute or convalescent COVID-19. The donor label of this sample is uncertain. Input material: peripheral blood. As DNA, the CDR3 is TGCGCCAGCAGCTTGTCCGACAGCCCATTCAACAAAAATTCACCCCTCCACTTT. This sequence encodes CASSLSDSPFNKNSPLHF.